These 28 T cell receptor beta chains originate from one sample sequenced in a study of molecular identifiers for immune sequencing clone quantification. TCRdb reprocessed the PCR reads via MiXCR and lists one record per CDR3 protein. The top ten clones hold 0.81% of a sample with about 300,000 distinct CDR3 sequences, about a fifth of them seen once. The specimen sequenced was naive CD8+ T cells from blood, with Jurkat cell RNA spiked in. Subset of the sample: FACS-sorted CD8+CD4-CCR7+CD45RA+ naive T cells. Every receptor here comes from a human donor in good health. Some libraries in this study had Jurkat cell RNA spiked in.

This clonotype was observed at least ten times. The V call is TRBV29-1, the J call TRBJ2-3; D gene ambiguous. The germline V gene encodes CDR1 SQVTM and CDR2 ANQGSEA. Trimming shortened V by 3 bases and J by 0 bases, and 7 bases separated the two germline ends. The CDR3 contains 13 residues. The CDR3 loop is CSVDPTSTDTQYF. In DNA, the CDR3 is TGCAGCGTTGATCCGACTAGCACAGATACGCAGTATTTT.

Concerning this clonotype itself: Just one base apart from a much larger clone, this may be a read error. J is TRBJ1-1 and V is TRBV30; no definite D call. The V and J ends lost 1 base and 6 bases respectively, with 9 bases between them. This CDR3 comprises 12 residues. Germline CDR1 reads GTSNPN; CDR2 reads SVGIG (reference sequence). CDR3: CAWSGETPEAFF. In DNA, the CDR3 is TGTGCCTGGAGTGGTGAAACCCCTGAAGCTTTCTTT.

This chain joins TRBV3-1 and TRBJ2-3, with 11 bases aligning to TRBD1. Germline V gene lookup returns CDR1 LGHDT and CDR2 YNNKEL (reference sequence). The CDR3 covers 15 residues. The junction had 4 bases not matched to a gene; V was cut back by 4 bases and J by 4 bases. This CDR3 is CASSPGTGGSDTQYF. In DNA, the CDR3 is TGTGCCAGCAGCCCGGGGACAGGGGGTTCAGATACGCAGTATTTT.

Notes on this clonotype: A much larger clone lies one base from this, so it may be a read error. The gene calls are TRBV24-1 and TRBJ2-1, with a possible D match to TRBD2 (6 bases). CDR1 and CDR2 from the germline V gene are KGHDR and SFDVKD. The CDR3 is 16 amino acids. The CDR3 DNA reads TGTGCCCCCAGTGATTTTACGGCGGGGACGTACAATGAGCAGTTCTTC. Amino acids: CAPSDFTAGTYNEQFF.

Notes on this clonotype: This may stem from a read error, because a much larger clone lies one nucleotide away. V is TRBV25-1 and J is TRBJ2-1, with D unclear. Germline CDR1 and CDR2: MGHDK and SYGVNS. With 3 bases removed from V and 4 bases from J, the gap between germline ends came to 13 bases. The CDR3 consists of 15 residues. The CDR3 is CASSDPDGIYNEQFF. DNA of the CDR3: TGTGCCAGCAGTGACCCTGACGGAATATACAATGAGCAGTTCTTC.

This clonotype was detected only a few times. A read error is possible here, since a much larger clone lies one base away. This chain uses TRBV7-9 with TRBJ2-5; D unclear. Germline-derived CDR1 and CDR2 are SEHNR and FQNEAQ (reference sequence). There are 12 residues in the CDR3. The CDR3 DNA follows: TGTGCCAGCAGCTTACGACAAGGGACCCAGTACTTC. Protein product: CASSLRQGTQYF.

This clonotype was detected many times. The chain has TRBV12-3 or TRBV12-4 and TRBJ2-2; D uncertain. The CDR3 is 14 amino acids. Trimming removed 7 bases at V and 1 base at J, with 10 bases between. CDR3 coding DNA: TGTGCCAGCAAAGACGGGTGGAACACCGGGGAGCTGTTTTTT. Protein sequence: CASKDGWNTGELFF.

This clonotype was seen more than once but under ten times. The genes are TRBV29-1 and TRBJ2-3; 12 bases agree with TRBD2. Per the germline V gene, CDR1 is SQVTM and CDR2 is ANQGSEA. J gave up 5 bases and V 4 bases, and 4 bases lay outside the gene matches. This CDR3 has 14 amino acids. This CDR3 is CSVAWTSGIDTQYF. The CDR3 coding sequence is TGCAGCGTTGCATGGACTAGCGGGATAGATACGCAGTATTTT.

This clonotype was seen ten or more times. The V call is TRBV12-3 or TRBV12-4, the J call TRBJ2-1; TRBD2 might be the D (6 bases). V was pared by 2 bases and J by 7 bases, with 21 bases between. The CDR3 covers 17 residues. The chain's CDR3 is CASSLWFGREASNEQFF. CDR3 DNA sequence: TGTGCCAGCAGTTTATGGTTCGGCAGGGAGGCTTCAAATGAGCAGTTCTTC.

As for this clonotype: Just one base apart from a much larger clone, this may be a read error. The rearrangement joins TRBV2 to TRBJ2-1, with a weak D call TRBD1 (5 bases). The germline V gene encodes CDR1 SNHLY and CDR2 FYNNEI. The CDR3 runs to 14 residues. Between the trimmed V and J ends, which lost 6 bases and 9 bases, there was a span of 18 bases. The CDR3 region has the DNA TGTGCCAGCAGAAAGCCGGTCGAAGGGGCTGAGCAGTTCTTC. Its protein is CASRKPVEGAEQFF. The full variable domain, in which reference TRBV2 and TRBJ2-1 provide the parts outside the CDR3, is EPEVTQTPSHQVTQMGQEVILRCVPISNHLYFYWYRQILGQKVEFLVSFYNNEISEKSEIFDDQFSVERPDGSNFTLKIRSTKLEDSAMYFCASRKPVEGAEQFFGPGTRLTVL.

Points on this clonotype: A single base separates this from a much larger clone, so it may be a read error. V usage is TRBV4-1 and J usage is TRBJ1-1, with 9 nucleotides matching TRBD1. The CDR3 totals 17 residues. Trimming removed 4 bases from V and 6 bases from J; junction bases left unmatched: 15. Looked up from germline, CDR1 is MGHRA and CDR2 is YSYEKL. In DNA, the CDR3 is TGCGCCAGCAGCCTCCATGGACAGGGGCCCATCGGACCTGAAGCTTTCTTT. Protein sequence: CASSLHGQGPIGPEAFF.

In regard to this clonotype: A much larger clone lies a single base off, so this may be a read error. Lacking the conserved final phenylalanine or tryptophan, this CDR3 likely reflects a read error. The chain links TRBV13 to TRBJ2-3; D is unresolved. The CDR3 contains 16 residues. Trimming took 5 bases from V and 2 from J, leaving 17 bases between them. From germline, CDR1 is PRHDT and CDR2 FYEKMQ (reference sequence). The chain's CDR3 is CASSLVGDRHTDTQYL. DNA of the CDR3: TGTGCCAGCAGCCTGGTTGGAGACCGCCACACAGATACGCAGTATCTT.

On this clonotype: A much larger clone lies a single base off, so this may be a read error. The V gene is TRBV6-5, the J gene TRBJ2-7; no firm D call. The CDR3 loop spans 14 amino acids. The V end lost 4 bases, the J end lost 0 bases, and 10 bases lay between the germline ends. Looked up from germline, CDR1 is MNHEY and CDR2 is SVGAGI. The CDR3 DNA is TGTGCCAGCAGTTGCTTAGGCAGCTCCTACGAGCAGTACTTC. Translation gives CASSCLGSSYEQYF.

On this clonotype itself: One end of the junction does not line up with germline, which may come from a read error. This chain uses TRBV27 with TRBJ1-1; 7 bases agree with TRBD1. This CDR3 is built from 14 residues. Germline CDR1 reads MNHEY; CDR2 reads SMNVEV (reference sequence). DNA of the CDR3: TGTGCCAGCTGTTTTGGCAGGGGGTTTACTGAAGCTTTCTTT. It is translated as CASCFGRGFTEAFF.

The chain joins TRBV27 to TRBJ2-7; D tentatively reads TRBD1 or TRBD2 (6 bases each). The V and J ends lost 3 bases and 0 bases respectively, with 15 bases between them. The CDR3 spans 16 residues. Germline lookup yields CDR1 MNHEY and CDR2 SMNVEV (reference sequence). The CDR3 sequence is CASSFGGRGSSYEQYF. Here the CDR3 DNA reads TGTGCCAGCAGTTTTGGGGGCCGGGGGTCCTCCTACGAGCAGTACTTC.

At least ten counts were recorded for this clonotype. The chain joins TRBV23-1 to TRBJ2-5; D not certain. TRBV23-1 is labeled an ORF, and its function is uncertain. CDR3 size: 12 residues. Trimming took off 8 bases at V and 7 bases at J, with 14 bases between the two ends. This CDR3 reads CASATLLRTQYF. CDR3 nucleotide sequence: TGCGCCAGCGCCACCCTCCTAAGGACCCAGTACTTC.

The gene calls are TRBV4-3 and TRBJ2-3; 9 nucleotides line up with TRBD2. V shed 1 base and J 2 bases; nucleotides not matched to a gene: 4. The CDR3 spans 16 residues. CDR1 LGHNA and CDR2 YSLEER come from the germline V gene. CDR3 residues: CASSQALAGFTDTQYF. The CDR3 DNA is TGCGCCAGCAGCCAAGCCCTAGCGGGATTCACAGATACGCAGTATTTT.

Turning to this clonotype: An end of the junction differs from the germline gene, which may be a read error. The J gene is TRBJ1-1, the V gene TRBV27; tentatively, D is TRBD1 (6 bases). CDR3 size: 17 residues. Looked up from germline, CDR1 is MNHEY and CDR2 is SMNVEV (reference sequence). Written as DNA, the CDR3 is TGTGCCAGCAGTTTAACGGCGGGGGGGGCCCCGAACACTGAAGCTCTCTTT. Translation: CASSLTAGGAPNTEALF.

This clonotype occurred many times. V is TRBV7-9 and J is TRBJ1-2; a weak D match, TRBD1 (6 bases). The CDR3 is 16 residues long. V lost 5 bases and J lost 3, with 19 bases in between. Per germline, CDR1 SEHNR and CDR2 FQNEAQ (reference sequence). The CDR3 region has the DNA TGTGCCAGCAGCCGAAGCCCGGACAGAAAGGACTATGGCTACACCTTC. It specifies CASSRSPDRKDYGYTF.

This clonotype occurred many times. The V call is TRBV24-1, the J call TRBJ2-2; no clear D. CDR1 and CDR2 from the germline V gene are KGHDR and SFDVKD. Trimming removed 3 bases at V and 2 bases at J, with 6 bases between. This CDR3 is 14 amino acids long. This CDR3 is CATSDRSNTGELFF. The CDR3 bases are TGTGCCACCAGTGATAGAAGTAACACCGGGGAGCTGTTTTTT.

In the case of this clonotype: It is likely a read error, because the conserved phenylalanine at the end of the CDR3 is missing. The gene calls are TRBV27 and TRBJ2-1, with 9 bases that match TRBD2. The CDR3 sequence is 15 residues long. The germline V gene has CDR1 MNHEY and CDR2 SMNVEV (reference sequence). With V trimmed by 3 bases and J by 6 bases, 6 bases remained unmatched. CDR3 sequence (DNA): TGTGCCAGCAGTTTGGTAGCGGGGGATCCCAATGAGCAGTTCTCC. The encoded protein is CASSLVAGDPNEQFS.

This clonotype was seen many times. For the CDR3, the DNA is TGTGCCAGCAGTCTTAGACAAGGGTCGAACACTGAAGCTTTCTTT. This encodes CASSLRQGSNTEAFF. The chain carries TRBV27 and TRBJ1-1; no firm D call. This CDR3 is 15 amino acids long. Germline loops: CDR1 MNHEY, CDR2 SMNVEV (reference sequence). Deletions cut 5 bases from V and 1 base from J, with 14 bases between.

As to this clonotype: A read error may explain this, as a much larger clone is one base away. This rearrangement joins TRBV28 to TRBJ2-2, with D tentatively TRBD1 (6 bases). Per germline, CDR1 MDHEN and CDR2 SYDVKM. V lost 2 bases to trimming and J lost 6 bases, with 16 bases between them. CDR3 length: 16 residues. CDR3 loop: CASSLATGTNPGELFF. The CDR3 region has the DNA TGTGCCAGCAGTTTAGCCACCGGGACAAACCCCGGGGAGCTGTTTTTT.

This clonotype has at least ten counts. The chain employs TRBV13 and TRBJ2-3; D is perhaps TRBD1 (6 bases). Deletions cut 2 bases from V and 0 bases from J, with 12 bases between. The CDR3 runs to 16 residues. Germline CDR1 and CDR2: PRHDT and FYEKMQ (reference sequence). CDR3 DNA: TGTGCCAGCAGCTTATGGTCAGGGGAAAGCACAGATACGCAGTATTTT. Protein product: CASSLWSGESTDTQYF.

This clonotype was counted ten times or more. CDR3 nucleotide sequence: TGCGCCAGCAGCCAAGATGAACAACCGGGGGCAGGGGTCGGGGAGCTGTTTTTT. Translating it yields CASSQDEQPGAGVGELFF. The V call is TRBV4-3, the J call TRBJ2-2; D may match TRBD1 or TRBD2 (6 bases each). The germline V gene has CDR1 LGHNA and CDR2 YSLEER. There are 18 residues in the CDR3. V gave up 0 bases and J gave up 7 bases, with 21 bases separating them.

This clonotype was detected many times. J is TRBJ2-6 and V is TRBV12-3 or TRBV12-4; a weak D match, TRBD1 (5 bases). Trimming cost V 1 base and J 0 bases, with 19 bases left between them. There are 20 residues in the CDR3. The CDR3 DNA sequence: TGTGCCAGCAGTTTAGATTTTACAGGTCCCCGGATCTCTGGGGCCAACGTCCTGACTTTC. It yields the protein CASSLDFTGPRISGANVLTF.

The table lists this clonotype with many counts. The chain is built from TRBV30 and TRBJ2-5, with 8 nucleotides matching TRBD1. CDR3 length: 13 residues. From germline, CDR1 is GTSNPN and CDR2 SVGIG (reference sequence). V shed 4 bases, J shed 4 bases, and the junction held 5 bases outside the gene matches. The CDR3 loop is CAWTRRGLETQYF. In DNA form, the CDR3 reads TGTGCCTGGACACGCAGGGGGCTAGAGACCCAGTACTTC.

In this sample, this clonotype turned up many times. The chain employs TRBV12-3 or TRBV12-4 and TRBJ2-6, with D tentatively TRBD1 (5 bases). The V and J ends lost 2 bases and 0 bases respectively, with 11 bases between them. The CDR3 contains 17 residues. CDR3 sequence (DNA): TGTGCCAGCAGTTTACAGGGCCTAAGCTCTGGGGCCAACGTCCTGACTTTC. This codes for CASSLQGLSSGANVLTF.